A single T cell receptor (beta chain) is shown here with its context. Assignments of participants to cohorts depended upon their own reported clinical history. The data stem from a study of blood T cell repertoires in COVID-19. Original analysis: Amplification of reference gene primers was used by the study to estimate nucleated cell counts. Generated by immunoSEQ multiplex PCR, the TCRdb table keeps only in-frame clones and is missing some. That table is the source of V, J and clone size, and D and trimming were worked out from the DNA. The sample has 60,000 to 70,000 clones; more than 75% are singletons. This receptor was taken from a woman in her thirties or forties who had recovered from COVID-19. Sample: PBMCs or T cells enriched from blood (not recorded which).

This CDR3 is CASSRRRDNSPLHF. CDR3 in DNA: TGTGCCAGCAGCCGGAGGCGAGATAATTCACCCCTCCACTTT. The chain employs TRBV3-1 (or the pseudogene TRBV3-2) and TRBJ1-6, with no clear D. Between the trimmed V and J ends, which lost 4 bases and 5 bases, there was a span of 9 bases. Per germline, CDR1 LGHDT and CDR2 YNNKEL (reference sequence). CDR3 length: 14 amino acids.